Below, 26 T cell receptor beta chains from the same sample are listed, as sequenced in a study of T cell responses to AZD1222 COVID-19 vaccine. Sequencing was performed with immunoSEQ multiplex PCR; in TCRdb, only in-frame clones are kept and a portion is missing. The profile shows over 95,000 clones, roughly 89% of them singletons. Source: peripheral blood, taken on day 0 of AZD1222 vaccination. These receptors all come from an adult in good health.

The gene calls are TRBV5-1 and TRBJ2-1; TRBD2 aligns across 7 bases. V was clipped by 5 bases and J by 4 bases; unmatched bases: 9. CDR3 length: 15 amino acids. CDR1 SGHRS and CDR2 YFSETQ come from the germline V gene. Here the CDR3 reads CASRTEAGIYNEQFF. CDR3 sequence (DNA): TGCGCCAGCAGGACTGAAGCGGGAATATACAATGAGCAGTTCTTC.

This chain links TRBV12-3 or TRBV12-4 with TRBJ2-7; 9 bases map to TRBD1. J lost 3 bases, V lost 5 bases, and 2 bases had no gene match. The CDR3 is made up of 13 amino acids. Here the CDR3 reads CASSQTGGYEQYF. The CDR3 coding sequence is TGTGCCAGCAGTCAGACAGGGGGCTACGAGCAGTACTTC.

The chain couples TRBV15 to TRBJ2-7; 9 bases match TRBD1. Unmatched junction bases numbered 7, after V lost 2 bases and J lost 5 bases. CDR1 is LNHNV and CDR2 is YYDKDF in the germline V gene (reference sequence). The CDR3 length is 15 residues. The CDR3 region is CATSRSRDRADEQYF. Here the CDR3 DNA reads TGTGCCACCAGCAGAAGCCGGGACAGGGCCGACGAGCAGTACTTC.

This rearrangement joins TRBV5-4 to TRBJ2-5; D ambiguous. V lost 0 bases, J lost 4 bases, and 10 bases lay in between. CDR1 is SGHNT, CDR2 YYREEE, per germline (reference sequence). This CDR3 comprises 14 residues. The CDR3 DNA sequence: TGTGCCAGCAGCTTGGCTCAGGTTGCAGAGACCCAGTACTTC. Its protein product is CASSLAQVAETQYF.

The V and J genes are TRBV7-2 and TRBJ2-1, with 8 positions matching TRBD2. Trimming took 1 base from V and 4 from J; bases not matched to a gene: 3. Germline V gene sequence: CDR1 SGHTA, CDR2 FQGNSA. The CDR3 is made up of 15 amino acids. The CDR3 spells CASSLVAGGYNEQFF. For the CDR3, the DNA is TGTGCCAGCAGCTTAGTTGCGGGGGGATACAATGAGCAGTTCTTC.

This rearrangement joins TRBV18 to TRBJ2-5, with a tentative D call TRBD1 (6 bases). This CDR3 is 14 amino acids long. V lost 3 bases and J 7 bases, leaving 15 bases between the germline ends. Germline values: CDR1 KGHSH, CDR2 LQKENI. The CDR3 spells CASSPQQGIGTQYF. The CDR3 coding sequence is TGTGCCAGCTCACCCCAACAGGGAATCGGGACCCAGTACTTC.

The V and J genes are TRBV15 and TRBJ1-5; D gene ambiguous. The V gene lost 6 bases and the J gene lost 10 bases, with 16 bases spanning the gap. Germline V gene lookup returns CDR1 LNHNV and CDR2 YYDKDF (reference sequence). This CDR3 has 13 amino acids. The CDR3 DNA sequence: TGTGCCACCAGATCTGCGAACCGGGGACCCCAGCATTTT. Its translation is CATRSANRGPQHF.

This clone appeared once. The gene calls are TRBV5-5 and TRBJ1-4; TRBD1 is a possible D gene (5 bases). CDR1 is SGHKS, CDR2 YYEKEE, per germline (reference sequence). The length of the CDR3 is 14 residues. Trimming left V 4 bases short and J 6 bases short, with 13 bases between. This chain's CDR3 is CASSRREVDEKLFF. The CDR3 DNA follows: TGTGCCAGCAGCCGCAGGGAAGTGGATGAAAAACTGTTTTTT.

The chain employs TRBV24-1 and TRBJ2-5; perhaps TRBD1 as D (6 bases). V was trimmed by 2 bases and J by 5 bases, leaving 11 bases between them. From germline, CDR1 is KGHDR and CDR2 SFDVKD. The CDR3 loop spans 14 amino acids. CDR3 nucleotides: TGTGCCACCAGTGATTCCCAGGGGTGGGAGACCCAGTACTTC. This codes for CATSDSQGWETQYF.

The V gene is TRBV11-2, the J gene TRBJ1-4; 7 bases align to TRBD1. Germline loops: CDR1 SGHAT, CDR2 FQNNGV. The CDR3 has 15 residues. V shed 4 bases, J shed 7 bases, and the junction held 9 bases outside the gene matches. This CDR3 reads CASSSMTGNSEKLFF. The CDR3 nucleotides read TGTGCCAGCAGCTCGATGACAGGGAATAGTGAAAAACTGTTTTTT.

The chain uses TRBV5-6 and TRBJ1-2; the D is unclear. Germline CDR1 and CDR2: SGHDT and YYEEEE. The CDR3 is made up of 13 amino acids. Trimming took 0 bases from V and 7 from J, leaving 10 bases between them. CDR3 loop: CASSLAAGGGYTF. The CDR3 region has the DNA TGTGCCAGCAGCTTGGCGGCGGGAGGTGGCTACACCTTC.

The genes are TRBV5-4 and TRBJ2-1; no reliable D call. This CDR3 contains 15 residues. Germline V gives CDR1 SGHNT, CDR2 YYREEE (reference sequence). Trimming removed 5 bases from V and 0 bases from J, with 12 bases in between. In DNA, the CDR3 is TGTGCCAGCAGTAAAGCGACAAGCTCCTACAATGAGCAGTTCTTC. Protein product: CASSKATSSYNEQFF.

In regard to this clone: At one of its ends the junction is not consistent with the germline gene, which may arise from a read error. The chain couples TRBV3-1 (or the pseudogene TRBV3-2) to TRBJ1-2, with TRBD1 identical over 7 bases. This CDR3 is 12 amino acids long. Germline V CDR1 and CDR2: LGHDT, YNNKEL (reference sequence). The CDR3: CASSQGRTGYSF. The CDR3 bases are TGTGCCAGCAGCCAGGGTAGGACAGGCTATTCGTTC.

This rearrangement joins TRBV7-2 to TRBJ1-1; D uncertain. CDR1 is SGHTA, CDR2 FQGNSA, per germline. The CDR3 is 13 residues long. V shed 2 bases and J shed 7 bases, with 11 bases lying between them. CDR3 amino acids: CASSLWLRDEAFF. The CDR3 DNA reads TGTGCCAGCAGCTTATGGCTGCGGGATGAAGCTTTCTTT.

The chain joins TRBV6-2 or TRBV6-3 to TRBJ2-2; 8 bases align to TRBD2. The V gene end was trimmed by 4 bases and the J gene end by 6 bases; junction bases not matched to a gene: 1. Germline V lookup: CDR1 MNHEY, CDR2 SVGEGT. The CDR3 length is 13 residues. The CDR3 nucleotides read TGTGCCAGCAGTTGGACTAGCTCCGGGGAGCTGTTTTTT. Translating it yields CASSWTSSGELFF.

There are a few counts of this clone. This chain joins TRBV19 and TRBJ1-2; D is unresolved. Trimming left V 9 bases short and J 0 bases short, with 11 bases between. Germline CDR1 LNHDA, CDR2 SQIVND (reference sequence). The CDR3 length is 13 residues. In DNA form, the CDR3 reads TGTGCCAGCCAGAAGGGCACTAACTATGGCTACACCTTC. Translating gives CASQKGTNYGYTF.

V usage is TRBV6-6 and J usage is TRBJ2-7; either TRBD1 or TRBD2 may fit D (5 bases each). The germline gives CDR1 MNHNY, CDR2 SVGAGI (reference sequence). CDR3 length equals 14 residues. V lost 10 bases and J lost 0, with 16 bases in between. The CDR3 loop is CATTGRDHSYEQYF. The CDR3 coding sequence is TGTGCCACTACCGGCAGGGACCACTCCTACGAGCAGTACTTC.

V gene TRBV6-2 or TRBV6-3 combines with J gene TRBJ2-1, with a weak D call TRBD1 (6 bases). The germline CDR1 and CDR2 sequences are MNHEY and SVGEGT. With 0 bases removed from V and 12 bases from J, the gap between germline ends came to 12 bases. There are 13 residues in the CDR3. CDR3 DNA: TGTGCCAGCAGTTACTCTGACAGGTTAACGCAGTTCTTC. Its protein product is CASSYSDRLTQFF.

This chain joins TRBV6-2 or TRBV6-3 and TRBJ2-1; TRBD2 matches 8 bases. The junction had 3 bases not matched to a gene; V was cut back by 0 bases and J by 5 bases. The CDR3 extends over 15 amino acids. Germline V gene sequence: CDR1 MNHEY, CDR2 SVGEGT. This chain's CDR3 is CASSYSQRENNEQFF. The CDR3, as DNA: TGTGCCAGCAGTTACTCGCAGCGGGAGAACAATGAGCAGTTCTTC.

This chain uses TRBV30 with TRBJ1-5, with no clear D. CDR1 and CDR2 (germline): GTSNPN, SVGIG (reference sequence). The CDR3 runs to 15 residues. V lost 0 bases to trimming and J lost 2 bases, with 11 bases between them. Written as DNA, the CDR3 is TGTGCCTGGAGTGTCGCAGTCCGAGGCAATCAGCCCCAGCATTTT. Its protein product is CAWSVAVRGNQPQHF.

The V gene is TRBV19, the J gene TRBJ2-7; D is possibly TRBD2 (6 bases). The CDR3 totals 14 residues. The V end lost 3 bases, the J end lost 3 bases, and 12 bases lay between the germline ends. Germline V gives CDR1 LNHDA, CDR2 SQIVND (reference sequence). CDR3 loop: CASSIGGRGYEQYF. The CDR3 DNA reads TGTGCCAGTAGTATTGGGGGGAGAGGCTACGAGCAGTACTTC.

The chain couples TRBV9 to TRBJ2-2, with 8 nucleotides matching TRBD2. Per germline, CDR1 SGDLS and CDR2 YYNGEE. The CDR3 totals 15 residues. The V gene end was trimmed by 0 bases and the J gene end by 6 bases; junction bases not matched to a gene: 4. In DNA form, the CDR3 reads TGTGCCAGCAGCGTAGTTCCGGGAGGGGCCGGGGAGCTGTTTTTT. This translates into CASSVVPGGAGELFF. Together with reference TRBV9 and TRBJ2-2, the CDR3 gives the full variable domain: DSGVTQTPKHLITATGQRVTLRCSPRSGDLSVYWYQQSLDQGLQFLIQYYNGEERAKGNILERFSAQQFPDLHSELNLSSLELGDSALYFCASSVVPGGAGELFFGEGSRLTVL.

V gene TRBV3-1 (or the pseudogene TRBV3-2) combines with J gene TRBJ2-7; 12 bases map to TRBD2. Germline assignment: CDR1 LGHDT and CDR2 YNNKEL (reference sequence). This CDR3 has 15 residues. The V segment lost 2 bases and the J segment 7 bases; nucleotides outside the gene matches: 6. The CDR3 spells CASSQQTSGGGEQYF. For the CDR3, the DNA is TGTGCCAGCAGCCAACAGACTAGCGGGGGCGGTGAGCAGTACTTC.

J is TRBJ2-1 and V is TRBV6-2 or TRBV6-3; 12 nucleotides align to TRBD2. V lost 6 bases to trimming and J lost 10 bases; unmatched junction nucleotides: 10. Per the germline V gene, CDR1 is MNHEY and CDR2 is SVGEGT. The CDR3 extends over 15 amino acids. The CDR3 DNA follows: TGTGCCAGCAGCGACCCGGGACTAGCGGGTTTCGAGCAGTTCTTC. As protein: CASSDPGLAGFEQFF.

The chain uses TRBV28 and TRBJ1-4; a possible D gene is TRBD1 (6 bases). V was clipped by 5 bases and J by 8 bases, with 15 bases between them. CDR1 is MDHEN, CDR2 SYDVKM, per germline. The CDR3 is 14 residues long. This CDR3 is CASSLGGASEKLFF. The CDR3 nucleotides read TGTGCCAGCAGTCTTGGGGGGGCTAGCGAAAAACTGTTTTTT.

The chain recombines TRBV30 with TRBJ1-6; D gene uncertain. This CDR3 is 12 amino acids long. Looked up from germline, CDR1 is GTSNPN and CDR2 is SVGIG (reference sequence). V shed 3 bases and J shed 7 bases, with 7 bases lying between them. CDR3 DNA sequence: TGTGCCTGGAGCCCACAAAATTCACCCCTCCACTTT. Its protein is CAWSPQNSPLHF.